This T cell receptor (beta chain) derives from a study of blood T cell repertoires in COVID-19. In the study overall: Researchers got acute and convalescent COVID-19 samples from the United States, Italy and Spain. Nucleic acid was either cDNA or gDNA, and it came from T cells, B-cell-depleted T cells, or PBMCs.

In the study's own analysis: For nucleated cells, counts were estimated from reference gene primer amplification. Assay used: immunoSEQ multiplex PCR; TCRdb lists only in-frame clones, some missing. The DNA was the basis for D and trimming; V, J and clone size are from that table. The sample includes tens of thousands of clones, approximately 87% of them seen just once. The CDR3 contains 14 residues. The V end lost 6 bases, the J end lost 3 bases, and 9 bases lay between the germline ends. Germline V gives CDR1 SNHLY, CDR2 FYNNEI. The genes are TRBV2 and TRBJ2-6; D is unclear. Sequenced: peripheral blood. The TCR sequence derives from a human donor in a cohort sampled during active COVID-19. CDR3 sequence reads: CASRSTGGANVLTF. As DNA, the CDR3 is TGTGCCAGCAGGAGTACGGGTGGGGCCAACGTCCTGACTTTC. Drawing the rest from reference TRBV2 and TRBJ2-6, the complete variable domain is EPEVTQTPSHQVTQMGQEVILRCVPISNHLYFYWYRQILGQKVEFLVSFYNNEISEKSEIFDDQFSVERPDGSNFTLKIRSTKLEDSAMYFCASRSTGGANVLTFGAGSRLTVL.